The 22 T cell receptor beta chains reported below all come from one sample, sequenced in a study of blood T cell repertoires in COVID-19. The assay was immunoSEQ multiplex PCR, and TCRdb's table has in-frame clones only and misses some. The sample yields roughly 230,000 clones, approximately 80% seen once. Source material: peripheral blood. All receptors come from a middle-aged man with acute or convalescent COVID-19.

The chain carries TRBV9 and TRBJ2-7, with D possibly being TRBD1 (6 bases). The CDR3 contains 14 residues. V was pared by 5 bases and J by 1 base, with 13 bases between. Germline V CDR1 and CDR2: SGDLS, YYNGEE. CDR3 region: CASRIGQRSYEQYF. For the CDR3, the DNA is TGTGCCAGCAGGATCGGACAGCGATCCTACGAGCAGTACTTC.

This clone has a handful of counts. The J gene is TRBJ2-7, the V gene TRBV11-2; D possibly corresponds to TRBD1 (6 bases). The CDR3 extends over 15 amino acids. The V end lost 2 bases, the J end lost 7 bases, and 18 bases lay between the germline ends. CDR1 and CDR2 (germline): SGHAT, FQNNGV. CDR3 region: CASSLIERVTGEQYF. The CDR3 bases are TGTGCCAGCAGCTTAATTGAACGAGTTACAGGGGAGCAGTACTTC.

For the CDR3, the DNA is TGTGCCAGCAGCCAAGGAAACACCATATATTTT. Its translation: CASSQGNTIYF. The chain uses TRBV6-5 and TRBJ1-3, with D unclear. The V gene lost 6 bases and the J gene lost 4 bases, with 4 bases spanning the gap. Germline V gene sequence: CDR1 MNHEY, CDR2 SVGAGI. The CDR3 extends over 11 amino acids.

This chain connects TRBV5-1 to TRBJ1-1; perhaps TRBD1 as D (5 bases). Trimming took off 6 bases at V and 7 bases at J, with 22 bases between the two ends. The CDR3 length is 15 residues. Germline-derived CDR1 and CDR2 are SGHRS and YFSETQ. The CDR3 coding sequence is TGCGCCAGCAACGACAGAGATGGAGGGAAGGTTGAAGCTTTCTTT. Its translation: CASNDRDGGKVEAFF.

This clone was counted between two and nine times. CDR3 sequence: CASSLGTSGRFEQFF. CDR3 nucleotides: TGTGCCAGCAGCTTGGGGACTAGCGGGAGGTTTGAGCAGTTCTTC. The chain combines TRBV5-6 with TRBJ2-1, with 14 bases lining up with TRBD2. Germline lookup yields CDR1 SGHDT and CDR2 YYEEEE. CDR3 length equals 15 residues. The junction had 2 bases not matched to a gene; V was cut back by 0 bases and J by 9 bases.

The V call is TRBV27, the J call TRBJ1-5; TRBD1 is a possible D gene (5 bases). Germline assignment: CDR1 MNHEY and CDR2 SMNVEV (reference sequence). The CDR3 covers 14 residues. The V end lost 0 bases, the J end lost 5 bases, and 8 bases lay between the germline ends. The CDR3 loop reads CASSLSREYQPQHF. The CDR3 DNA sequence: TGTGCCAGCAGTTTATCCAGGGAATATCAGCCCCAGCATTTT.

This clone was recorded only once. The chain links TRBV5-1 to TRBJ1-2; 7 bases match TRBD1. This CDR3 region has 13 residues. Germline lookup yields CDR1 SGHRS and CDR2 YFSETQ. V trimming: 1 base; J trimming: 8 bases; junction bases outside the gene matches: 5. Written as DNA, the CDR3 is TGCGCCAGCAGCTTGACAAGGGGGCAAGGCTACACCTTC. The encoded protein is CASSLTRGQGYTF.

The chain links TRBV11-3 to TRBJ1-1, with 11 bases matching TRBD1. Germline V lookup: CDR1 SGHNT, CDR2 YENEEA. CDR3 size: 16 residues. V lost 5 bases to trimming and J lost 5 bases; unmatched junction nucleotides: 10. Here the CDR3 DNA reads TGTGCCAGCAGCCAACAATCGGGACAGGGGGATACTGAAGCTTTCTTT. As protein: CASSQQSGQGDTEAFF.

The rearrangement uses TRBV5-4 and TRBJ2-3; 7 nucleotides align to TRBD1. The CDR3 runs 14 residues. J lost 5 bases, V lost 4 bases, and 7 bases had no gene match. Germline lookup yields CDR1 SGHNT and CDR2 YYREEE (reference sequence). For the CDR3, the DNA is TGTGCCAGCAGCCTACGGGACAGAGGAGATACGCAGTATTTT. Its protein product is CASSLRDRGDTQYF.

The CDR3 region is CATSGWDRVDQPQHF. For the CDR3, the DNA is TGTGCCACCAGCGGATGGGACAGGGTAGATCAGCCCCAGCATTTT. This chain joins TRBV15 and TRBJ1-5; 9 nucleotides line up with TRBD1. The CDR3 loop spans 15 amino acids. The ends lost 5 bases at V and 5 bases at J; junction bases unmatched: 7. Looked up from germline, CDR1 is LNHNV and CDR2 is YYDKDF (reference sequence).

This chain uses TRBV7-3 with TRBJ1-1; 8 bases line up with TRBD1. The trim removed 3 bases at V and 4 bases at J, leaving 1 base unmatched. Germline assignment: CDR1 SGHTA and CDR2 FQGTGA. This CDR3 is built from 13 residues. The CDR3 reads CASSFTGGTEAFF. The CDR3 DNA follows: TGTGCCAGCAGCTTTACAGGGGGCACTGAAGCTTTCTTT.

The chain couples TRBV13 to TRBJ2-1, with a tentative D call TRBD2 (6 bases). The CDR3 sequence is 17 residues long. The ends were cut back, 1 base at V and 4 bases at J, with 17 bases in the middle. Per germline, CDR1 PRHDT and CDR2 FYEKMQ (reference sequence). CDR3 in amino acids: CASSLVHPSEMYNEQFF. The CDR3 DNA follows: TGTGCCAGCAGCTTAGTTCACCCTAGCGAGATGTACAATGAGCAGTTCTTC.

The rearrangement links TRBV7-2 to TRBJ1-1; D might be TRBD1 (5 bases). This CDR3 contains 17 residues. Trimming removed 5 bases from V and 1 base from J, with 20 bases in between. The V gene's germline CDR1 is SGHTA and CDR2 FQGNSA. The CDR3 protein is CASSPLPPPGENTEAFF. The CDR3 DNA reads as TGTGCCAGCAGCCCTCTCCCGCCCCCGGGGGAGAACACTGAAGCTTTCTTT.

The rearrangement joins TRBV3-1 (or the pseudogene TRBV3-2) to TRBJ1-6; 8 bases agree with TRBD1. The CDR3 runs to 16 residues. The V segment lost 5 bases and the J segment 9 bases; nucleotides outside the gene matches: 12. Per the germline V gene, CDR1 is LGHDT and CDR2 is YNNKEL (reference sequence). DNA of the CDR3: TGTGCCAGCAGCTTTGACAGGGGACTTCGCGGTTCACCCCTCCACTTT. Translated: CASSFDRGLRGSPLHF.

The chain has TRBV6-5 and TRBJ2-7; 9 bases match TRBD1. J was trimmed by 0 bases and V by 5 bases; bases with no gene match: 5. Germline V CDR1 and CDR2: MNHEY, SVGAGI. The CDR3 consists of 15 residues. CDR3 DNA: TGTGCCAGCAGTCGGGACAGGGAATACTCCTACGAGCAGTACTTC. It encodes CASSRDREYSYEQYF.

V is TRBV5-1 and J is TRBJ1-1; the D is unclear. V was trimmed by 2 bases and J by 5 bases, leaving 7 bases between them. CDR1 is SGHRS and CDR2 is YFSETQ in the germline V gene. This CDR3 has 12 residues. The CDR3 sequence: CASSFTETEAFF. Written as DNA, the CDR3 is TGCGCCAGCAGCTTTACAGAAACTGAAGCTTTCTTT.

The chain joins TRBV3-1 (or the pseudogene TRBV3-2) to TRBJ2-3; D remains ambiguous. V dropped 1 base and J dropped 6 bases, with 14 bases sitting between them. The CDR3 spans 15 residues. Germline CDR1 LGHDT, CDR2 YNNKEL (reference sequence). CDR3 DNA sequence: TGTGCCAGCAGCCAAGCCAGACATCAACGGGATACGCAGTATTTT. Residues: CASSQARHQRDTQYF.

In this sample, this clone turned up a few times. This chain uses TRBV5-5 with TRBJ2-7; 10 bases are a match to TRBD2. Unmatched junction bases numbered 6, after V lost 4 bases and J lost 5 bases. Germline loops: CDR1 SGHKS, CDR2 YYEKEE (reference sequence). The CDR3 runs to 14 residues. As DNA, the CDR3 is TGTGCCAGCAGCCCTAGCGGGAGCATCCACGAGCAGTACTTC. As protein: CASSPSGSIHEQYF.

The CDR3 region has the DNA TGTGCCAGCAGCTGGGGGGGAGTGAACACCGGGGAGCTGTTTTTT. It codes for CASSWGGVNTGELFF. The chain links TRBV7-9 to TRBJ2-2; 7 nucleotides line up with TRBD2. Germline V gene data show CDR1 as SEHNR and CDR2 as FQNEAQ (reference sequence). The V segment lost 4 bases and the J segment 1 base; nucleotides outside the gene matches: 3. CDR3 length equals 15 residues.

The table lists this clone with many counts. The V and J genes are TRBV2 and TRBJ2-1, with D possibly matching TRBD2 (6 bases). CDR3 length: 13 amino acids. Trimming left V 7 bases short and J 9 bases short, with 16 bases between. Per germline, CDR1 SNHLY and CDR2 FYNNEI. CDR3 DNA sequence: TGTGCCAGCATTCCCGGGAGACGGGGTGAGCAGTTCTTC. Translated: CASIPGRRGEQFF.

V and J are TRBV27 and TRBJ2-1, with 7 bases aligning to TRBD2. The CDR3 loop spans 17 amino acids. Germline V gene sequence: CDR1 MNHEY, CDR2 SMNVEV (reference sequence). After removal of 5 bases from V and 0 bases from J, the junction contained 10 bases not matched to a gene. In nucleotides, the CDR3 is TGTGCCAGCAGTGAGATTGGCGGGAGAGCCTCCTACAATGAGCAGTTCTTC. This sequence encodes CASSEIGGRASYNEQFF.

In nucleotides, the CDR3 is TGTGCCAGCAGTCTGGGACTTGCCCGGTACAATGAGCAGTTCTTC. It yields the protein CASSLGLARYNEQFF. J is TRBJ2-1 and V is TRBV6-5, with D perhaps matching TRBD2 (6 bases). The CDR3 sequence is 15 residues long. V lost 5 bases, J lost 4 bases, and 15 bases lay in between. CDR1 and CDR2 (germline): MNHEY, SVGAGI.